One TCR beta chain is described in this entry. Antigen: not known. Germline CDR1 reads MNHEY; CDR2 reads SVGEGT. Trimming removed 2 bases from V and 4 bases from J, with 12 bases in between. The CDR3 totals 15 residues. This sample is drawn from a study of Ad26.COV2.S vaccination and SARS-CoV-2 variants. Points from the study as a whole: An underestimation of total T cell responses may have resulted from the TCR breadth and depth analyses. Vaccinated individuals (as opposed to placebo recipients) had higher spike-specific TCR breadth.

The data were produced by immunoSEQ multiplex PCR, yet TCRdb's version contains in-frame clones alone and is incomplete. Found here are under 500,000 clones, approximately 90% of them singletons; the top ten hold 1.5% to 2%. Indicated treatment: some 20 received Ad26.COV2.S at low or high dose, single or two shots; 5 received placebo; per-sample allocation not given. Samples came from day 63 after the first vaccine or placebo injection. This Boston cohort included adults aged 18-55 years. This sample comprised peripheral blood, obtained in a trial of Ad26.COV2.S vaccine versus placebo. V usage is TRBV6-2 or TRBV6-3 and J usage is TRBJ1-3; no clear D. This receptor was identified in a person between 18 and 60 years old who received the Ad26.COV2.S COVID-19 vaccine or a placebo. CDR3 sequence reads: CASSYDALAGNTIYF. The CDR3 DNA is TGTGCCAGCAGTTACGACGCGTTGGCCGGAAACACCATATATTTT.